Described below is a single T cell receptor beta chain sequence and its context. Its antigen is not yet known. Base qualities are missing; no much larger clone stands one base away. The High Capacity cDNA Reverse Transcription Kit was used to reverse transcribe all of the isolated RNA, meaning that expressed TCRB transcripts were what got sequenced. Deep immunoSEQ sequencing was performed on naive, central memory and regulatory T cell samples, with an average of approximately 4 million total reads per sample. Sorted cells were lysed in RLT buffer and RNA was extracted with DNase-treated RNeasy Micro or Mini kits, depending on cell number. Each cell subset was processed separately to prevent cross-contamination, with patient and healthy donor samples processed together. Using the immunoSEQ multiplex PCR, TCRB sequences were amplified from cDNA into 87-bp fragments spanning the CDR3 region. Amplicons were sequenced on the Illumina HiSeq platform. The source study handled its data this way. Synthetic template baselines were used to correct PCR bias computationally, reads within Hamming distance 2 were collapsed, and singletons that could not be merged were discarded. Reads were aligned to IMGT to assign V, D and J genes, CDR3 length, and insertions or deletions at six rearrangement sites. Within each subset, clonotype counts were normalized to the number of sorted cells before true diversity and Gini coefficients were calculated with the tcR R package. The overlap coefficient, calculated on TCRB nucleotide sequences, was used to measure repertoire sharing. Not all clones reach the TCRdb copy of this immuneACCESS table, which keeps in-frame sequences only. Checked studies attribute under half of the gap to unresolved V genes and leave the rest unexplained. V and J calls plus clone size are reproduced from that table; the DNA served to infer D and trimming. The table for this sample lists around 150,000 clones; 8.5% to 10% of them were counted only once. The top ten hold around 0.64% of the sample.

This sample stems from a study of beta chain features in type 1 diabetes (dated by TCRdb to 2017 to 2018). Some background on the complete study: Mean age, gender distribution, total cell number and subset yield did not differ between patients and healthy donors. Regulatory and stem cell-like memory subsets were isolated from only 8 patients and 8 healthy donors, whereas naive and central memory subsets came from all 28 donors. The study compared TCRB repertoires of sorted circulating CD4+ T cell subsets between recently diagnosed type 1 diabetes patients and matched healthy donors. A total of about 99,000,000 sorted cells were examined across all samples, and RNA yield correlated strongly with the number of cells per subset. Beyond this particular receptor, the publication reports: At VDJ recombination sites, patients with type 1 diabetes made fewer insertions and deleted more nucleotides, a pattern implying thymic rearrangement abnormalities. Naive, central memory and regulatory TCRB repertoires appeared more similar among patients than among healthy donors. Type 1 diabetes patients showed a moderate but significant shortening of TCRB CDR3 length in all four CD4+ subsets. Shorter templates might be favored by PCR, yet because patient and control samples were amplified and corrected together, any such skew would affect both groups equally. Only small numbers of individuals were included in the HLA sub-analyses, which left unresolved whether HLA type had any influence on TCRB rearrangement. Because cDNA rather than genomic DNA was sequenced, highly expressing activated cells could have been over-represented, although no difference in activation and CD3 levels was found between groups.

Each donor gave one peripheral blood draw, averaging roughly 120 mL, which was collected into heparinised tubes. A BD FACSAria II and a panel including CD45RO, CCR7, CD25, CD127, CD95 and CD27 were used to sort naive, central memory, regulatory and stem cell-like memory CD4+ T cells. Every sorted population had a purity above 95%. Right away, PBMCs were isolated by Lymphoprep density gradient centrifugation and were stained directly, with no culture step. So that batch effects would be minimized, each experiment stained and sorted samples in pairs, pairing one healthy donor with one patient. The CDR1 and CDR2 encoded by the germline V gene are MDHEN and SYDVKM. V was cut back by 8 bases and J by 2 bases, leaving a gap of 13 bases between them. Counted from cysteine to phenylalanine, this CDR3 has 13 amino acids. Just the 39-base CDR3 DNA is kept, in frame starting at base 1.

The rearranged chain carries TRBV28 and TRBJ2-7; the D gene assignment is ambiguous. This clonotype was sampled from a woman under 40 with type 1 diabetes. The material sequenced was central memory CD4+ T cells from blood. The DNA sequence follows: TGTGCCAGCGGCCTCCTGGAGCCCTACGAGCAGTACTTC. This yields the protein CASGLLEPYEQYF.